These T cell receptor beta chains were read from a single sample in a study of OX40 agonist ivuxolimab in advanced cancers. Only in-frame clones appear in the TCRdb table, and some are missing; sequencing was by immunoSEQ multiplex PCR. The repertoire has under 90,000 clones, approximately 86% of them found once; the top ten carry around 0.94%. The specimen comprised CD4+ or CD8+ T cells sorted from blood, sampled in a trial of the OX40 agonist ivuxolimab. These receptors were taken from an adult with an advanced solid tumor such as melanoma, head and neck, liver or kidney cancer. CDR3s include the opening cysteine and the closing phenylalanine or tryptophan. D genes are given only for firm matches. A clone size is listed for some rows: how often the clone was seen (once, few, many), or a class if it is expanded.

>TRBV18|TRBD1|TRBJ1-4|.
TGTGCCAGCTCACCACTTTCCGGACAGGGTAATGAAAAACTGTTTTTT
CASSPLSGQGNEKLFF
>TRBV15|TRBD1|TRBJ1-3|.
TGTGCCACCAGCAGAAGACAGGGAACTGGAAACACCATATATTTT
CATSRRQGTGNTIYF
>TRBV6-1|TRBD1|TRBJ1-5|once
TGTGCCAGCCGACATCAGGGGGAAAGACAGCCCCAGCATTTT
CASRHQGERQPQHF
>TRBV7-2|TRBD1|TRBJ1-2|.
TGTGCCAGCAGCCTGACAGGGGGTTTGTCGTTTGGCTACACCTTC
CASSLTGGLSFGYTF
>TRBV14|TRBD2|TRBJ2-1|once
TGTGCCAGCAGCCAATTTGAACTAGCGGGGAATGAGCAGTTCTTC
CASSQFELAGNEQFF
>TRBV7-2|.|TRBJ2-2|.
TGTGCCAGCAGCTTAATGGTTTCCGGGGAGCTGTTTTTT
CASSLMVSGELFF
>TRBV30|.|TRBJ1-4|.
TGTGCCTGGAGTCCATTAGGGGGGGTCGGTGAAAAACTGTTTTTT
CAWSPLGGVGEKLFF
>TRBV7-9|.|TRBJ2-1|.
TGTGCCAGCAGCTCGGGGACCAGCTCCTACAATGAGCAGTTCTTC
CASSSGTSSYNEQFF
>TRBV5-1|TRBD2|TRBJ2-1|.
TGCGCCAGCAGGACTAGCGGGAGCTACAATGAGCAGTTCTTC
CASRTSGSYNEQFF
>TRBV7-3|TRBD1|TRBJ2-6|.
TGTGCCAGCAGCCAGGACAGGGCTGGGGCCAACGTCCTGACTTTC
CASSQDRAGANVLTF
>TRBV10-3|.|TRBJ2-3|.
TGTGCCAGTAGCCGCGCCCCCACAGATACGCAGTATTTT
CASSRAPTDTQYF
>TRBV9|TRBD1|TRBJ1-3|.
TGTGCCAGCAGCTTCAGTTCTGACAGGGCCAACACCATATATTTT
CASSFSSDRANTIYF
>TRBV5-5|.|TRBJ2-3|.
TGTGCCAGCAGCCCGAGCAGCGGCACAGATACGCAGTATTTT
CASSPSSGTDTQYF
>TRBV18|.|TRBJ2-7|.
TGTGCCAGCTCACCTAACAGTGACAGCTCCTACGAGCAGTACTTC
CASSPNSDSSYEQYF
>TRBV6-1|TRBD2|TRBJ2-7|.
TGTGCCAGCACCCGAAGCGGGAGCGACGAGCAGTACTTC
CASTRSGSDEQYF
>TRBV19|.|TRBJ1-4|.
TGTGCCAGTAGAACAACAACTAATGAAAAACTGTTTTTT
CASRTTTNEKLFF
>TRBV27|TRBD1|TRBJ1-1|.
TGTGCCAGCAGTTTAAAGGCGTCAGGGGGCGCGGTAGAAGCTTTCTTT
CASSLKASGGAVEAFF
>TRBV4-3|.|TRBJ1-4|.
TGCGCCAGCAGCCAAGGCGCCATCGTGGGGGCAGTTGATGAAAAACTGTTTTTT
CASSQGAIVGAVDEKLFF
>TRBV30|.|TRBJ1-1|.
TGTGCCTGGACGAGGAGGATGAACACTGAAGCTTTCTTT
CAWTRRMNTEAFF
>TRBV10-2|TRBD2|TRBJ2-5|.
TGCGCCAGCAGGGGGACTAGCGGGGAGGACGTCCGGGGGGAGACCCAGTACTTC
CASRGTSGEDVRGETQYF
>TRBV4-3|.|TRBJ2-1|once
TGCGCCAGCAGCCAAGGATTATCCTCCTACAATGAGCAGTTCTTC
CASSQGLSSYNEQFF
>TRBV11-3|.|TRBJ1-1|.
TGTGCCAGCAGCCAGAGTCCGGACACTGAAGCTTTCTTT
CASSQSPDTEAFF
>TRBV2|.|TRBJ2-5|.
TGTGCCAGCTCTTCTACCCTAGAGACCCAGTACTTC
CASSSTLETQYF
>TRBV27|.|TRBJ1-2|.
TGTGCCAGCAGTTTAGGGGGGAGGGGATATGGCTACACCTTC
CASSLGGRGYGYTF
>TRBV6-1|.|TRBJ2-1|.
TGTGCCAGCAGCGGTAGCAATGAGCAGTTCTTC
CASSGSNEQFF
>TRBV4-3|.|TRBJ1-5|.
TGCGCCAGCAGCCAAGTGGGGGGCGCGGGTCAGCCCCAGCATTTT
CASSQVGGAGQPQHF
>TRBV11-1|.|TRBJ2-7|.
TGTGCCAGCAGCTCTGAAGGACTTCGGCAGTACTTC
CASSSEGLRQYF
>TRBV7-2|TRBD2|TRBJ2-1|.
TGTGCCAGCAGCTTAAGGGCTAGCGGGGCGCATGAGCAGTTCTTC
CASSLRASGAHEQFF
>TRBV7-9|.|TRBJ1-1|.
TGTGCCCAGACGGAGGGGCCAACGAACACTGAAGCTTTCTTT
CAQTEGPTNTEAFF
>TRBV7-9|TRBD1|TRBJ2-3|.
TGTGCCAGCAGCCATACGGACAGGGTAGATACGCAGTATTTT
CASSHTDRVDTQYF
>TRBV7-2|TRBD2|TRBJ2-7|.
TGTGCCAGCAGCTCATCTAGCGGGAGGCTGTACTCCTACGAGCAGTACTTC
CASSSSSGRLYSYEQYF
>TRBV11-3|.|TRBJ1-1|.
TGTGCCAGCAGAAAGGGCGGCGGAATTTGGGACACTGAAGCTTTCTTT
CASRKGGGIWDTEAFF
>TRBV2|.|TRBJ1-4|.
TGTGCCAGTAACAGTGCCCAGCTTGAAAAACTGTTTTTT
CASNSAQLEKLFF
>TRBV5-1|.|TRBJ2-7|.
TGCGCCAGCAGCGCCGCGGGGCAGGGAGCCTACGAGCAGTACTTC
CASSAAGQGAYEQYF
>TRBV6-5|.|TRBJ1-2|.
TGTGCCAGCAGTTACTCGACGGAGTCCGTCTATGGCTACACCTTC
CASSYSTESVYGYTF
>TRBV5-1|.|TRBJ2-7|.
TGCGCCAGCAGCTTGGATCAGGGGCCTTACGAGCAGTACTTC
CASSLDQGPYEQYF
>TRBV30|.|TRBJ1-2|.
TGTGCCTGGAGTTCGCCCCCCGCTAACTATGGCTACACCTTC
CAWSSPPANYGYTF
>TRBV7-9|TRBD1|TRBJ1-3|.
TGTGCCAGCAGCTTGGGACAGGGGTTAACTGGAAACACCATATATTTT
CASSLGQGLTGNTIYF
>TRBV5-1|.|TRBJ1-1|.
TGCGCCAGCAGCCTGCTAGAGACAGGGAACACTGAAGCTTTCTTT
CASSLLETGNTEAFF
>TRBV4-1|TRBD2|TRBJ2-7|.
TGCGCCAGCAGCCAAGGGGGACTAGCGGGGACTCAGGACGAGCAGTACTTC
CASSQGGLAGTQDEQYF
>TRBV10-3|TRBD2|TRBJ2-1|.
TGTGCCATCAGTGAGTCGGGGCTAGCGGGAGCCTACAATGAGCAGTTCTTC
CAISESGLAGAYNEQFF